These T cell receptor beta chains were read from a single sample in a study of long-term antiretroviral therapy in people with HIV. Libraries were prepared by immunoSEQ multiplex PCR; TCRdb keeps only in-frame clonotypes and omits some of them. The data contain roughly 32,000 clones, 65% to 90% of them singletons. Specimen: unsorted PBMCs, collected approximately 3.3 years after starting antiretroviral therapy. These receptors all stem from a man aged 18 to 29 with HIV. Both conserved end residues are part of each CDR3. A D gene is named only where the DNA matches it firmly. For some rows the clone size is stated as once, few or many, or as a class when expanded; others skip it.

clone size: -
V gene: TRBV7-6
J gene: TRBJ2-7
D gene: TRBD1
CDR3 protein: CASSPDLTGGSDEQYF
CDR3 DNA: TGTGCCAGCAGCCCCGATCTGACAGGGGGATCTGACGAGCAGTACTTC

clone size: -
V gene: TRBV9
J gene: TRBJ1-3
D gene: TRBD1
CDR3 protein: CASSVGGTGGPNSGNTIYF
CDR3 DNA: TGTGCCAGCAGCGTTGGGGGGACAGGGGGCCCCAACTCTGGAAACACCATATATTTT

clone size: -
V gene: TRBV25-1
J gene: TRBJ1-2
D gene: TRBD1
CDR3 protein: CASSEGDSGYGYTF
CDR3 DNA: TGTGCCAGCAGTGAAGGGGACAGCGGTTATGGCTACACCTTC

clone size: -
V gene: TRBV7-9
J gene: TRBJ2-3
D gene: -
CDR3 protein: CASSSPGNSTDTQYF
CDR3 DNA: TGTGCCAGCAGCTCTCCGGGGAATAGCACAGATACGCAGTATTTT

clone size: -
V gene: TRBV29-1
J gene: TRBJ2-1
D gene: TRBD2
CDR3 protein: CSVEDDRGGRDEQFF
CDR3 DNA: TGCAGCGTTGAAGATGACCGGGGGGGCCGCGATGAGCAGTTCTTC

clone size: -
V gene: TRBV5-1
J gene: TRBJ1-2
D gene: -
CDR3 protein: CASSLEGNPGYTF
CDR3 DNA: TGCGCCAGCAGCTTGGAGGGGAACCCTGGCTACACCTTC

clone size: -
V gene: TRBV2
J gene: TRBJ1-2
D gene: TRBD1
CDR3 protein: CASGDRNYGYTF
CDR3 DNA: TGTGCCAGCGGGGACAGGAACTATGGCTACACCTTC

clone size: -
V gene: TRBV6-1
J gene: TRBJ1-2
D gene: -
CDR3 protein: CASTGRGGANYGYTF
CDR3 DNA: TGTGCCAGCACCGGGCGTGGAGGAGCTAACTATGGCTACACCTTC

clone size: -
V gene: TRBV27
J gene: TRBJ2-1
D gene: -
CDR3 protein: CASRPKSGSHNEQFF
CDR3 DNA: TGTGCCAGCAGGCCCAAGTCCGGGTCTCACAATGAGCAGTTCTTC

clone size: -
V gene: TRBV10-3
J gene: TRBJ2-7
D gene: TRBD1
CDR3 protein: CAIKGDRSYEQYF
CDR3 DNA: TGTGCCATCAAGGGGGACAGGTCCTACGAGCAGTACTTC

clone size: once
V gene: TRBV5-1
J gene: TRBJ1-1
D gene: TRBD1
CDR3 protein: CASSPQGAWGKNTEAFF
CDR3 DNA: TGCGCCAGCAGCCCACAGGGGGCGTGGGGCAAGAACACTGAAGCTTTCTTT

clone size: -
V gene: TRBV5-1
J gene: TRBJ2-1
D gene: -
CDR3 protein: CASDVSPLGNEQFF
CDR3 DNA: TGCGCCAGCGACGTATCCCCCTTAGGCAATGAGCAGTTCTTC

clone size: -
V gene: TRBV5-1
J gene: TRBJ2-7
D gene: TRBD1
CDR3 protein: CASSLGDRDEQYF
CDR3 DNA: TGCGCCAGCAGCTTGGGGGACAGGGACGAGCAGTACTTC

clone size: -
V gene: TRBV7-2
J gene: TRBJ1-2
D gene: TRBD1
CDR3 protein: CASSPRTGDYGYTF
CDR3 DNA: TGTGCCAGCAGCCCCCGGACAGGGGACTATGGCTACACCTTC

clone size: -
V gene: TRBV28
J gene: TRBJ1-4
D gene: -
CDR3 protein: CASTKRGFRNEKLFF
CDR3 DNA: TGTGCCAGCACCAAAAGGGGCTTCCGTAATGAAAAACTGTTTTTT

clone size: -
V gene: TRBV27
J gene: TRBJ2-7
D gene: -
CDR3 protein: CASSLRGINYEQYF
CDR3 DNA: TGTGCCAGCAGTTTACGGGGAATAAACTACGAGCAGTACTTC

clone size: -
V gene: TRBV5-6
J gene: TRBJ2-3
D gene: TRBD2
CDR3 protein: CASSSYLEEREETDTQYF
CDR3 DNA: TGTGCCAGCAGCTCCTACCTTGAAGAGCGGGAGGAGACAGATACGCAGTATTTT

clone size: -
V gene: TRBV9
J gene: TRBJ2-7
D gene: TRBD1
CDR3 protein: CASSVGTASYEQYF
CDR3 DNA: TGTGCCAGCAGCGTCGGGACAGCCTCCTACGAGCAGTACTTC

clone size: -
V gene: TRBV6-5
J gene: TRBJ2-5
D gene: TRBD1
CDR3 protein: CASRYTGWTGETQYF
CDR3 DNA: TGTGCCAGCAGGTATACCGGATGGACAGGGGAGACCCAGTACTTC

clone size: -
V gene: TRBV5-4
J gene: TRBJ2-2
D gene: TRBD2
CDR3 protein: CASSLFRSGGNTGELFF
CDR3 DNA: TGTGCCAGCAGCTTGTTTCGTAGCGGGGGAAACACCGGGGAGCTGTTTTTT

clone size: -
V gene: TRBV28
J gene: TRBJ2-7
D gene: -
CDR3 protein: CASSSLPTLFEQYF
CDR3 DNA: TGTGCCAGCAGTTCCCTTCCGACTCTTTTCGAGCAGTACTTC

clone size: few
V gene: TRBV5-4
J gene: TRBJ2-1
D gene: TRBD2
CDR3 protein: CASSLRLGLAGANEQFF
CDR3 DNA: TGTGCCAGCAGCCTTAGGCTTGGACTAGCGGGAGCGAATGAGCAGTTCTTC

clone size: -
V gene: TRBV7-4
J gene: TRBJ2-1
D gene: -
CDR3 protein: CASSSGKGVPNNEQFF
CDR3 DNA: TGTGCCAGCAGCTCAGGAAAGGGAGTACCAAACAATGAGCAGTTCTTC

clone size: -
V gene: TRBV18
J gene: TRBJ2-7
D gene: -
CDR3 protein: CASSPPGPYEQYF
CDR3 DNA: TGTGCCAGCTCACCACCGGGACCTTACGAGCAGTACTTC

clone size: -
V gene: TRBV7-6
J gene: TRBJ1-1
D gene: -
CDR3 protein: CASSLHSLHTEAFF
CDR3 DNA: TGTGCCAGCAGCTTACACAGTCTCCACACTGAAGCTTTCTTT

clone size: -
V gene: TRBV5-6
J gene: TRBJ2-3
D gene: -
CDR3 protein: CASSLVGSKSDTQYF
CDR3 DNA: TGTGCCAGCAGCTTGGTGGGTTCCAAGTCAGATACGCAGTATTTT

clone size: -
V gene: TRBV25-1
J gene: TRBJ2-3
D gene: -
CDR3 protein: CASSEGVSLTDTQYF
CDR3 DNA: TGTGCCAGCAGTGAAGGGGTCTCTTTGACAGATACGCAGTATTTT

clone size: -
V gene: TRBV6-5
J gene: TRBJ2-3
D gene: -
CDR3 protein: CASRITGYSTDTQYF
CDR3 DNA: TGTGCCAGCAGGATAACAGGGTATAGCACAGATACGCAGTATTTT

clone size: -
V gene: TRBV18
J gene: TRBJ1-4
D gene: -
CDR3 protein: CASSPLQRSNEKLFF
CDR3 DNA: TGTGCCAGCTCACCACTACAGAGGTCCAATGAAAAACTGTTTTTT

clone size: once
V gene: TRBV7-9
J gene: TRBJ2-7
D gene: TRBD1
CDR3 protein: CASSPPGTGSDEQYF
CDR3 DNA: TGTGCCAGCAGCCCGCCCGGGACAGGGAGCGACGAGCAGTACTTC

clone size: -
V gene: TRBV28
J gene: TRBJ2-2
D gene: TRBD1
CDR3 protein: CASRGQGYTGELFF
CDR3 DNA: TGTGCCAGCAGGGGACAGGGGTACACCGGGGAGCTGTTTTTT